Detailed here is one T cell receptor beta chain. Within the sample, other DNA sequences also encode this same CDR3. The V segment lost 0 bases and the J segment 2 bases; nucleotides outside the gene matches: 2. Germline lookup yields CDR1 SGHNT and CDR2 YYREEE (reference sequence). The CDR3 sequence is 15 residues long. TCRdb's copy holds only in-frame clones and misses some; the assay was immunoSEQ multiplex PCR. Of fewer than 400,000 clones in the sample, 85% were seen once. This sample was taken from a study of blood T cell repertoires in COVID-19. The TCR sequence derives from a young woman with acute or convalescent COVID-19. The chain uses TRBV5-4 and TRBJ2-7; 10 nucleotides agree with TRBD2. The specimen sequenced was peripheral blood. CDR3: CASSLAGTSAYEQYF. DNA of the CDR3: TGTGCCAGCAGCTTGGCGGGGACTAGCGCCTACGAGCAGTACTTC.